This paragraph reports one T cell receptor (beta chain). These data originate in a study of T cell changes during pregnancy in multiple sclerosis. The table came from immunoSEQ multiplex PCR; TCRdb's copy has only in-frame clones and leaves some out. The sample consists of around 97,000 clones, around 94% of them appearing once. The CDR3 runs to 17 residues. J lost 0 bases, V lost 7 bases, and 9 bases had no gene match. Germline loops: CDR1 SQVTM, CDR2 ANQGSEA. The clonotype was recovered from a female donor with multiple sclerosis, enrolled in a pregnancy study. Sequencing was performed on peripheral blood, taken after pregnancy. The chain employs TRBV29-1 and TRBJ2-1; 13 bases align to TRBD2. The CDR3 DNA reads as TGCAGCGGTGGAGGGACTAGCGGGGCCAGCTCCTACAATGAGCAGTTCTTC. This codes for CSGGGTSGASSYNEQFF.